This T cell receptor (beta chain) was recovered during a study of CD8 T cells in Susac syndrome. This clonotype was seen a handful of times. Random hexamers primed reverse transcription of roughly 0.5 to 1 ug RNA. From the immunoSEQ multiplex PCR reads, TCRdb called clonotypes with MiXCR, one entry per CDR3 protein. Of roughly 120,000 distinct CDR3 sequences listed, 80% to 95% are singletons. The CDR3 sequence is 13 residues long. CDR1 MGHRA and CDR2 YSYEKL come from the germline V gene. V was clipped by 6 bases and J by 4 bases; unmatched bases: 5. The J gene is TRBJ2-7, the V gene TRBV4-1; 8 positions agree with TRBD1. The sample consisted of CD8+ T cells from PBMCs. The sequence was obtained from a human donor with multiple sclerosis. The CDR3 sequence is CASSHTGGYEQYF. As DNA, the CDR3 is TGCGCCAGCAGTCATACAGGGGGGTACGAGCAGTACTTC.